This T cell receptor beta chain was profiled in a study of regulatory T cells in long-lasting Graves disease. Indicated time point: newly diagnosed GD, antithyroid drugs for less than 3 months. There was RNA extracted from PBMCs, and the TCR library was made from it. This clonotype occurred many times. iRepertoire HTBI primers and Arm-PCR of CDR3 regions built TCR beta libraries. TCRdb itself ran the multiplex PCR reads through MiXCR, one entry per CDR3 protein. The sample has 350,000 to 500,000 distinct CDR3 sequences; about 15% are singletons. These same records also appear under a second study, on T cells in Graves' hyperthyroidism and ophthalmopathy. As that study records: Prediction of ophthalmopathy progression came a median approximately 6 months pre-onset.

The source is a woman aged 18-29 years with Graves disease. This specimen was peripheral blood mononuclear cells (PBMCs), taken at new diagnosis, from a patient treated with antithyroid drugs.

The CDR3 loop reads CASGDGAFF. The CDR3 DNA sequence: TGTGCCAGCGGGGATGGAGCTTTCTTT. This chain uses TRBV12-3 or TRBV12-4 with TRBJ1-1; unclear D gene. The CDR3 loop spans 9 amino acids. Trimming left V 8 bases short and J 10 bases short, with 8 bases between.